Reported below is one T cell receptor (beta chain). The antigen remains undetermined. The data were taken from a study of T cell repertoires in cytomegalovirus infection. Study-wide background: Use of recently identified HLA-C-restricted and well-studied HLA-B-restricted CMV epitopes was part of the study. Public signatures in TCR beta pointed to CMV infection and matching HLA type.

General study points: HLA-C-restricted, CMV-specific TCR beta clonotypes were dominant ex vivo. The cumulative frequency of public TCR beta families distinguished individuals who carried CMV together with the relevant HLA.

A single record per CDR3 protein comes from TCRdb applying MiXCR to the reads. The sample has around 69,000 distinct CDR3 sequences, about 27% seen once. The sequencing used CD8+ T cells from cultured PBMCs, collected from culture after CMV antigen stimulation. This clonotype originated in a human donor in good health (CMV status not recorded). Some clones in this sample may be carry-over from other donors' samples.

The CDR3 spells CSARGVGGELFF. DNA of the CDR3: TGCAGTGCTAGAGGTGTGGGCGGGGAGCTGTTTTTT. The V and J genes are TRBV20-1 and TRBJ2-2; no reliable D call. The CDR3 length is 12 residues. Trimming removed 1 base from V and 7 bases from J, with 7 bases in between. Germline V gene data show CDR1 as DFQATT and CDR2 as SNEGSKA (reference sequence).